This entry is about one T cell receptor beta chain. The CDR3 is 14 amino acids. Trimming shortened V by 0 bases and J by 7 bases, and 10 bases separated the two germline ends. Germline V gene sequence: CDR1 MNHEY, CDR2 SVGAGI. This sample was included in a study of cytomegalovirus exposure and HLA in healthy donors. PCR employed 60 Vbeta and 13 Jbeta primers. Libraries were prepared by immunoSEQ multiplex PCR; TCRdb keeps only in-frame clonotypes and omits some of them. Among roughly 100,000 clones listed, more than 65% were seen once. This clonotype was obtained from a man aged 30 to 39 in good health and CMV-seronegative. Sequencing input: PBMCs. V usage is TRBV6-5 and J usage is TRBJ2-1; no firm D call. CDR3 sequence (DNA): TGTGCCAGCAGTTACTCTAGAGCTCGGAATGAGCAGTTCTTC. Amino acid sequence: CASSYSRARNEQFF.